The rows below give T cell receptor beta chains drawn from one sample of a study of shared clonotypes between healthy human individuals. Using immunoSEQ multiplex PCR, the repertoire was profiled, and TCRdb retains in-frame clones only, with some absent. The sample carries nearly 750,000 clones, 55% to 75% recorded once. Sequencing was carried out using memory CD4+ T cells sorted from blood. These receptors came from a woman aged 25 to 39 in good health. Both conserved end residues are part of each CDR3. D genes are given only for firm matches. Size tells how often a clone was seen (once, few, many) or the class of an expanded clone, and some rows leave it out.

abundance	v_gene	j_gene	d_gene	CDR3aa	CDR3nt
NA	TRBV5-1	TRBJ2-7	NA	CASSFESAYEQYF	TGCGCCAGCAGCTTCGAATCAGCCTACGAGCAGTACTTC
NA	TRBV10-2	TRBJ2-7	NA	CASSAQSPYEQYF	TGCGCCAGCAGTGCCCAATCTCCCTACGAGCAGTACTTC
NA	TRBV27	TRBJ2-2	TRBD2	CASSEYPGLAGVPGELFF	TGTGCCAGCAGTGAATACCCCGGACTAGCGGGAGTTCCCGGGGAGCTGTTTTTT
once	TRBV5-1	TRBJ2-1	TRBD2	CASWGTSGNEQFF	TGCGCCTCTTGGGGGACTAGTGGAAATGAGCAGTTCTTC
few	TRBV19	TRBJ2-7	NA	CASSKTDREQYF	TGTGCCAGCTCAAAGACAGATCGGGAGCAGTACTTC
few	TRBV14	TRBJ2-1	TRBD2	CASSQPGGPRNEQFF	TGTGCCAGCAGCCAGCCGGGAGGGCCAAGGAATGAGCAGTTCTTC
many	TRBV7-9	TRBJ2-3	NA	CASSLGPGKADTQYF	TGTGCCAGCAGCTTGGGTCCCGGGAAAGCAGATACGCAGTATTTT
NA	TRBV6-5	TRBJ2-7	NA	CASRLLVGYEQYF	TGTGCCAGCCGTCTCCTTGTCGGCTACGAGCAGTACTTC
NA	TRBV29-1	TRBJ2-5	NA	CSVDGVGSNFWETQYF	TGCAGCGTTGATGGTGTCGGGAGTAATTTTTGGGAGACCCAGTACTTC
NA	TRBV28	TRBJ1-4	TRBD1	CASSHRQGAANEKLFF	TGTGCCAGCAGTCATAGACAGGGGGCAGCTAATGAAAAACTGTTTTTT
once	TRBV5-6	TRBJ1-2	NA	CASSLGQAVRYGYTF	TGTGCCAGCAGCTTGGGACAGGCGGTGCGCTATGGCTACACCTTC
NA	TRBV2	TRBJ2-6	NA	CASSEAGSSGANVLTF	TGTGCCAGCAGTGAAGCGGGGTCCTCTGGGGCCAACGTCCTGACTTTC
NA	TRBV7-6	TRBJ2-2	NA	CASRDQPNTGELFF	TGTGCCAGCAGGGACCAACCGAACACCGGGGAGCTGTTTTTT
NA	TRBV4-1	TRBJ1-3	NA	CASSQGLGSSGNTIYF	TGCGCCAGCAGCCAAGGGCTCGGAAGCTCTGGAAACACCATATATTTT
NA	TRBV4-1	TRBJ1-5	TRBD1	CASSQGTGGRQPQHF	TGCGCCAGCAGCCAAGGGACAGGGGGCCGTCAGCCCCAGCATTTT
NA	TRBV28	TRBJ2-2	NA	CAIAVTSGSGELFF	TGTGCCATAGCGGTTACTTCGGGGAGCGGGGAGCTGTTTTTT
NA	TRBV27	TRBJ2-7	TRBD1	CASSPATGVSSYEQYF	TGTGCCAGCAGTCCCGCCACAGGGGTCAGCTCCTACGAGCAGTACTTC
NA	TRBV19	TRBJ2-7	NA	CASSIAGRDEQYF	TGTGCCAGTAGTATAGCAGGGAGAGACGAGCAGTACTTC
NA	TRBV4-1	TRBJ2-3	NA	CASSQTLDTQYF	TGCGCCAGCAGCCAGACTCTTGATACGCAGTATTTT
many	TRBV29-1	TRBJ2-1	NA	CSVEEGPTGSPYNEQFF	TGCAGCGTTGAAGAGGGTCCCACAGGGAGTCCCTACAATGAGCAGTTCTTC
few	TRBV19	TRBJ2-1	NA	CASSPQKNRYNEQFF	TGTGCCAGTAGTCCACAGAAAAATCGCTACAATGAGCAGTTCTTC
few	TRBV19	TRBJ2-7	NA	CASGVKGSEQYF	TGTGCCAGTGGAGTTAAGGGATCCGAGCAGTACTTC
NA	TRBV19	TRBJ2-2	TRBD1	CASTIGRTGTGELFF	TGTGCCAGTACAATCGGCAGGACAGGCACCGGGGAGCTGTTTTTT
NA	TRBV19	TRBJ2-4	TRBD1	CASSQQGASKNIQYF	TGTGCCAGTAGCCAACAGGGGGCATCCAAAAACATTCAGTACTTC
NA	TRBV7-8	TRBJ2-7	NA	CASSLRRPRSWEQYF	TGTGCCAGCAGCTTAAGGCGCCCTAGGTCGTGGGAGCAGTACTTC
NA	TRBV7-9	TRBJ2-4	NA	CASSLEGVRAKNIQYF	TGTGCCAGCAGCTTAGAGGGAGTAAGAGCCAAAAACATTCAGTACTTC
NA	TRBV28	TRBJ2-3	TRBD1	CASTLGQTYTDTQYF	TGTGCCAGCACCTTGGGACAGACATACACAGATACGCAGTATTTT
NA	TRBV6-1	TRBJ1-1	NA	CASARVMGSNTEAFF	TGTGCCAGCGCCCGCGTCATGGGCAGTAACACTGAAGCTTTCTTT
few	TRBV6-1	TRBJ2-1	NA	CASSEAGTEQFF	TGTGCCAGCAGTGAGGCAGGCACTGAGCAGTTCTTC
many	TRBV14	TRBJ2-7	TRBD1	CASSQARDSLFSYEQYF	TGTGCCAGCAGCCAAGCCAGGGACAGTCTTTTCTCCTACGAGCAGTACTTC
NA	TRBV5-1	TRBJ2-3	TRBD1	CASSRDRSTDTQYF	TGCGCCAGCAGCCGGGACAGGAGCACAGATACGCAGTATTTT
few	TRBV19	TRBJ2-3	TRBD2	CASSMDPTSGYGSDTQYF	TGTGCCAGTAGTATGGATCCGACTAGCGGGTATGGGTCAGATACGCAGTATTTT
NA	TRBV28	TRBJ1-5	TRBD1	CASREDRNNQPQHF	TGTGCCAGCAGAGAGGACAGGAACAATCAGCCCCAGCATTTT
NA	TRBV6-1	TRBJ1-5	NA	CASSEPRGNQPQHF	TGTGCCAGCAGTGAACCCCGGGGGAATCAGCCCCAGCATTTT
many	TRBV5-5	TRBJ2-7	NA	CASSLALAYEQYF	TGTGCCAGCAGCTTGGCCCTGGCGTACGAGCAGTACTTC
NA	TRBV6-1	TRBJ2-2	NA	CASSLQNTGELFF	TGTGCCAGCAGTCTCCAGAACACCGGGGAGCTGTTTTTT
NA	TRBV21-1	TRBJ2-1	NA	CASSKDFRGSAGVGTEQFF	TGTGCCAGCAGCAAAGACTTCAGGGGTTCAGCGGGAGTCGGTACTGAGCAGTTCTTC
NA	TRBV19	TRBJ1-5	NA	CASKIGGWDNQPQHF	TGTGCCAGTAAAATCGGGGGGTGGGACAATCAGCCCCAGCATTTT
NA	TRBV19	TRBJ2-3	TRBD2	CASSITSLAGADTQYF	TGTGCCAGTAGTATAACCTCACTAGCGGGAGCCGATACGCAGTATTTT
NA	TRBV18	TRBJ1-4	NA	CASSPSQGHEKLFF	TGTGCCAGCTCACCTTCCCAGGGACATGAAAAACTGTTTTTT
NA	TRBV15	TRBJ2-1	NA	CATSSDSRGYNEQFF	TGTGCCACCAGCAGTGACAGCCGTGGCTACAATGAGCAGTTCTTC
NA	TRBV6-1	TRBJ2-2	NA	CASSPKISLPGELFF	TGTGCCAGCAGTCCGAAGATTTCCCTGCCCGGGGAGCTGTTTTTT
NA	TRBV5-1	TRBJ1-1	NA	CASSFPGQTNTEAFF	TGCGCCAGCAGCTTTCCGGGACAAACGAACACTGAAGCTTTCTTT
few	TRBV28	TRBJ1-2	NA	CASSWRVYESYTF	TGTGCCAGCAGTTGGCGGGTTTACGAGAGCTACACCTTC
NA	TRBV6-6	TRBJ2-3	NA	CASQKGGLTDTQYF	TGTGCCAGCCAAAAGGGGGGCCTCACAGATACGCAGTATTTT
NA	TRBV18	TRBJ1-1	NA	CASSRLMNTEAFF	TGTGCCAGCTCACGACTCATGAACACTGAAGCTTTCTTT